Following are 24 T cell receptor beta chains from one sample sequenced in a study of T cell repertoires in cytomegalovirus infection (dated by TCRdb to between 2018 and 2021). The instrument given in TCRdb is Illumina HiSeq 1500. TCRdb trimmed the raw reads at Q25, called clones with MiXCR and kept productive beta chains. A single entry per CDR3 protein holds the most common genes and DNA from its merged rows. The sample profile shows some 800,000 distinct CDR3 sequences; approximately 32% of them were found once. The ten largest clones capture approximately 13% of the sample. What this sample's treatment or condition label stands for: in vitro stimulation with specific CMV peptide epitopes to enrich CMV-specific T cells. No antigens are known for them. The specimen was cultured CD8+ T cells from PBMCs, collected from culture after CMV antigen stimulation. These TCRs come from a human donor in good health (CMV status not recorded). Some clones in this sample may be carry-over from other donors' samples.

This chain connects TRBV4-1 to TRBJ2-7, with D maybe TRBD1 (6 bases). The V end was cut by 1 base, the J end by 0 bases, with 10 bases between. The CDR3 sequence is 15 residues long. Germline V gene sequence: CDR1 MGHRA, CDR2 YSYEKL. The CDR3: CASSQGQDISYEQYF. CDR3 DNA: TGCGCCAGCAGCCAAGGACAGGACATCTCCTACGAGCAGTACTTC.

Written as DNA, the CDR3 is TGTGCCAGCAGCCAAGTGGGGGGACAGGCATACTACGAGCAGTACGTC. Encoded protein: CASSQVGGQAYYEQYV. The chain links TRBV14 to TRBJ2-7; 8 nucleotides match TRBD1. V dropped 1 base and J dropped 3; count of bases not matched to a gene: 8. Germline CDR1 is SGHDN and CDR2 is FVKESK. The CDR3 has 16 amino acids.

Notes on this clonotype: A much more abundant neighbour one base away suggests this may be a read error. The rearrangement joins TRBV7-6 to TRBJ2-1; TRBD1 aligns across 8 bases. Unmatched junction bases numbered 13, after V lost 5 bases and J lost 7 bases. The CDR3 spans 16 residues. The germline V gene encodes CDR1 SGHVS and CDR2 FNYEAQ. The CDR3 DNA sequence: TGTGCCAGCAGCGCTCACCGGGACAGGAGTGGAAATGAGCAGTTCTTC. It is translated as CASSAHRDRSGNEQFF.

This clonotype was recorded once. One junction end disagrees with the germline gene, perhaps due to a read error. J is TRBJ1-6 and V is TRBV5-3; possibly TRBD1 for D (6 bases). TRBV5-3 is annotated as an ORF whose role is uncertain. This CDR3 spans 17 amino acids. The CDR3 loop is CASSLGHRSSYNSPLHF. The DNA of the CDR3 is TGTGCCAGCAGCTTGGGACACCGAAGCTCCTATAATTCACCCCTCCACTTT.

This clonotype was detected many times. V and J are TRBV7-2 and TRBJ1-2; 9 bases agree with TRBD1. CDR3 length: 15 amino acids. CDR1 SGHTA and CDR2 FQGNSA come from the germline V gene. V lost 2 bases, J lost 8 bases, and 9 bases stayed unmatched. This chain's CDR3 is CASSLPAQGAQGYTF. The DNA for the CDR3 is TGTGCCAGCAGCTTACCCGCACAGGGGGCACAAGGCTACACCTTC.

This clonotype has only a few counts. The V call is TRBV6-5, the J call TRBJ1-2; D is possibly TRBD1 (5 bases). Trimming cost V 2 bases and J 9 bases, with 13 bases left between them. The CDR3 sequence is 13 residues long. Per germline, CDR1 MNHEY and CDR2 SVGAGI. The CDR3 DNA follows: TGTGCCAGCAGTTACGAAGGGGTGGAGAGCTACACCTTC. This codes for CASSYEGVESYTF.

The CDR3 region has the DNA TGTGCCAGCAGTGCATGGACAGTGATCTACGAGCAGTACTTC. It encodes CASSAWTVIYEQYF. The rearrangement joins TRBV12-3 or TRBV12-4 to TRBJ2-7, with D perhaps TRBD1 (6 bases). The length of the CDR3 is 14 residues. V dropped 5 bases and J dropped 3 bases, with 14 bases sitting between them.

This clonotype came up a few times. J is TRBJ1-1 and V is TRBV15, with D possibly TRBD1 on 6 matching bases. This CDR3 spans 18 amino acids. Germline CDR1 LNHNV, CDR2 YYDKDF (reference sequence). V dropped 3 bases and J dropped 0 bases, with 20 bases sitting between them. The CDR3 spells CATSRGRQGNSMNTEAFF. CDR3 sequence (DNA): TGTGCCACCAGCAGGGGACGGCAGGGGAATTCAATGAACACTGAAGCTTTCTTT.

This clonotype was observed a handful of times. The rearrangement uses TRBV6-2 or TRBV6-3 and TRBJ1-5; tentative D call: TRBD1 (5 bases). The CDR3 has 15 residues. Germline assignment: CDR1 MNHEY and CDR2 SVGEGT. V dropped 9 bases and J dropped 5 bases, with 20 bases sitting between them. The CDR3: CASWAATGFYQPQHF. DNA of the CDR3: TGTGCCAGTTGGGCCGCAACAGGTTTTTATCAGCCCCAGCATTTT.

This clonotype was seen a few times. V is TRBV7-6 and J is TRBJ2-1, with TRBD2 matching over 11 bases. The CDR3 extends over 16 amino acids. The J segment lost 6 bases and the V segment lost 2 bases, leaving 6 bases of the junction unmatched. CDR1 is SGHVS, CDR2 FNYEAQ, per germline. CDR3 in DNA: TGTGCCAGCAGCTTATCCCGACTAGCGGGGTCCAATGAGCAGTTCTTC. It translates to CASSLSRLAGSNEQFF.

The genes are TRBV2 and TRBJ2-7; D ambiguous. Germline CDR1 SNHLY, CDR2 FYNNEI. V gave up 8 bases and J gave up 2 bases, with 1 base separating them. This CDR3 region has 9 residues. Here the CDR3 reads CASAYEQYV. CDR3 in DNA: TGTGCCAGCGCCTACGAGCAGTACGTC.

Written as DNA, the CDR3 is TGTGCCAGCAGTTACACGGGACATGGGGGGGAAGGCTACACCTTC. Translation gives CASSYTGHGGEGYTF. The chain is built from TRBV6-5 and TRBJ1-2; D possibly corresponds to TRBD1 (6 bases). The germline CDR1 and CDR2 sequences are MNHEY and SVGAGI. CDR3 size: 15 residues. V was pared by 2 bases and J by 8 bases, with 18 bases between.

The chain couples TRBV5-5 to TRBJ2-7; no firm D call. Trimming took 4 bases from V and 0 from J, leaving 17 bases between them. CDR3 length equals 16 residues. Germline CDR1 reads SGHKS; CDR2 reads YYEKEE (reference sequence). DNA for the CDR3: TGTGCCAGCAGCGAGGACGGGTGTACGGGCTCCTACGAGCAGTACTTC. It specifies CASSEDGCTGSYEQYF.

CDR3 nucleotide sequence: TGTGCCAGCAGCTCCTACCAGACGGGGCTTACCCATGAGCAGTTCTTC. Translating it yields CASSSYQTGLTHEQFF. This rearrangement joins TRBV7-3 to TRBJ2-1, with D possibly called TRBD1 or TRBD2 (5 bases each). Trimming removed 4 bases at V and 8 bases at J, with 21 bases between. In germline, CDR1 is SGHTA, CDR2 FQGTGA. CDR3 length: 16 residues.

V is TRBV7-2 and J is TRBJ1-4; D possibly corresponds to TRBD1 (6 bases). The CDR3 loop spans 16 amino acids. Germline loops: CDR1 SGHTA, CDR2 FQGNSA. V was clipped by 2 bases and J by 5 bases, with 15 bases between them. CDR3 in amino acids: CASSLYRGQGNEKLFF. In nucleotides, the CDR3 is TGTGCCAGCAGCTTATACCGTGGCCAGGGGAATGAAAAACTGTTTTTT.

This clonotype has a handful of counts. The rearrangement uses TRBV2 and TRBJ2-6; the D gene is possibly TRBD1 (5 bases). V lost 10 bases and J lost 0, with 16 bases in between. This CDR3 has 16 amino acids. CDR1 is SNHLY, CDR2 FYNNEI, per germline. As DNA, the CDR3 is TGTGCCATAACAGGTGGGCCCTCCTCTGGGGCCAACGTCCTGACTTTC. Protein: CAITGGPSSGANVLTF. The variable domain in full, completed from reference TRBV2 and TRBJ2-6, reads EPEVTQTPSHQVTQMGQEVILRCVPISNHLYFYWYRQILGQKVEFLVSFYNNEISEKSEIFDDQFSVERPDGSNFTLKIRSTKLEDSAMYFCAITGGPSSGANVLTFGAGSRLTVL.

This rearrangement joins TRBV6-1 to TRBJ1-1; D is perhaps TRBD1 (6 bases). Trimming stripped 3 bases from V and 10 bases from J, with 15 bases between. Germline loops: CDR1 MNHNS, CDR2 SASEGT. The CDR3 runs to 13 residues. The CDR3 is CASSDWGIGGAFF. CDR3 DNA: TGTGCCAGCAGTGATTGGGGGATAGGGGGAGCTTTCTTT.

This clonotype has a handful of counts. This sequence joins TRBV12-3 or TRBV12-4 and TRBJ2-1; D possibly corresponds to TRBD1 (5 bases). The CDR3 covers 15 residues. V was pared by 3 bases and J by 6 bases, with 15 bases between. The CDR3 sequence is CASSFSRGAGNEQFF. In DNA, the CDR3 is TGTGCCAGCAGTTTTTCAAGGGGCGCAGGCAATGAGCAGTTCTTC.

Turning to this clonotype: The likely explanation is a read error, given a far larger clone one base away. The CDR3: CASSPAGEQYF. Here the CDR3 DNA reads TGTGCCAGCAGTCCAGCGGGAGAGCAGTACTTC. The genes are TRBV12-3 or TRBV12-4 and TRBJ2-7; 7 bases fit TRBD2. V shed 5 bases and J 7 bases; nucleotides not matched to a gene: 2. The CDR3 is 11 residues long.

The chain links TRBV10-3 to TRBJ1-1; a possible D gene is TRBD1 (5 bases). Per germline, CDR1 ENHRY and CDR2 SYGVKD. Trimming took off 8 bases at V and 5 bases at J, with 18 bases between the two ends. This CDR3 is 14 amino acids long. The CDR3 nucleotides read TGTGCCATCGGGGTGGGGGGGGAGTTTACTGAAGCTTTCTTT. This translates into CAIGVGGEFTEAFF.

This clonotype has only a few counts. The chain links TRBV7-9 to TRBJ2-3, with a possible D match to TRBD2 (5 bases). Germline V lookup: CDR1 SEHNR, CDR2 FQNEAQ (reference sequence). V shed 3 bases and J shed 2 bases, with 12 bases lying between them. The CDR3 is 15 residues long. CDR3 nucleotides: TGTGCCAGCAGCTTCATCGGGGAACTCACAGATACGCAGTATTTT. Translation: CASSFIGELTDTQYF.

The CDR3 reads CSARDLGWELFF. In DNA, the CDR3 is TGCAGTGCTAGAGATCTAGGCTGGGAACTGTTTTTT. The rearrangement joins TRBV20-1 to TRBJ1-4; D call uncertain. V shed 0 bases and J shed 12 bases, with 11 bases lying between them. Looked up from germline, CDR1 is DFQATT and CDR2 is SNEGSKA (reference sequence). This CDR3 contains 12 residues.

This clonotype turned up a few times. The chain joins TRBV6-1 to TRBJ1-4; maybe TRBD1 (5 bases). Germline V gives CDR1 MNHNS, CDR2 SASEGT. The CDR3 sequence is 18 residues long. V lost 3 bases and J lost 0, with 17 bases in between. DNA for the CDR3: TGTGCCAGCAGTGAGGATTCGGGACCGATTGCAACTAATGAAAAACTGTTTTTT. This translates into CASSEDSGPIATNEKLFF.

The chain links TRBV24-1 to TRBJ2-2; D not certain. The CDR3 spans 15 residues. V was shortened by 8 bases and J by 0 bases, with 12 bases between the two germline ends. CDR1 is KGHDR and CDR2 is SFDVKD in the germline V gene. CDR3 loop: CATTGSRSNTGELFF. CDR3 nucleotide sequence: TGTGCCACCACGGGCAGCAGATCGAACACCGGGGAGCTGTTTTTT.